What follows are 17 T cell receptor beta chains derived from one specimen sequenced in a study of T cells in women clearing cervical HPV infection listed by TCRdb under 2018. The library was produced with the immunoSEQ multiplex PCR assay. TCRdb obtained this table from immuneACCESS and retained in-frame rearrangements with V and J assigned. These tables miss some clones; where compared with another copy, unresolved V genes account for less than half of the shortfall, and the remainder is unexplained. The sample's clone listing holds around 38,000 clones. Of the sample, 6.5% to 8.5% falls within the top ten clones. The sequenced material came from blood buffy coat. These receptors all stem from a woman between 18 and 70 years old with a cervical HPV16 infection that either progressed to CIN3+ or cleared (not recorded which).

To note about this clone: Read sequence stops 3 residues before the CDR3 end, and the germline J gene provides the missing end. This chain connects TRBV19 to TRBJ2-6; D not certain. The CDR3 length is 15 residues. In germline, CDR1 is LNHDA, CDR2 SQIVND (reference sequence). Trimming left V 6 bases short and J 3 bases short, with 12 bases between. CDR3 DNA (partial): TGTGCCAGTAGGCTGGGTTCGGGTGGGGCCAACGTC. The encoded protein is CASRLGSGGANV. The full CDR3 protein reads CASRLGSGGANVLTF. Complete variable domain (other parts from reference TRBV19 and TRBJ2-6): DGGITQSPKYLFRKEGQNVTLSCEQNLNHDAMYWYRQDPGQGLRLIYYSQIVNDFQKGDIAEGYSVSREKKESFPLTVTSAQKNPTAFYLCASRLGSGGANVLTFGAGSRLTVL.

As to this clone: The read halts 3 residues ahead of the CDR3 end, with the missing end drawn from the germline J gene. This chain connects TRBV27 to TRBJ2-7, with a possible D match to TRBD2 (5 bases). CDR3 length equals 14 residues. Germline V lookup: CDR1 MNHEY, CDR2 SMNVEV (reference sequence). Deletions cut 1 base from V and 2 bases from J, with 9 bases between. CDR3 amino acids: CASSLFEGAYEQYF. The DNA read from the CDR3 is TGTGCCAGCAGTTTATTCGAGGGCGCCTACGAG.

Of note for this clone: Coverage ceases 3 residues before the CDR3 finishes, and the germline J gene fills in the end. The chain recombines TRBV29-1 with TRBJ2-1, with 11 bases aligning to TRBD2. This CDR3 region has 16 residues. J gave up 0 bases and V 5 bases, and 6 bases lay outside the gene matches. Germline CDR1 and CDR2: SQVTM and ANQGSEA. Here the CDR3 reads CSVQLAGGSSYNEQFF. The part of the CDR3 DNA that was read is TGCAGCGTTCAGTTAGCGGGGGGGAGCTCCTACAATGAG.

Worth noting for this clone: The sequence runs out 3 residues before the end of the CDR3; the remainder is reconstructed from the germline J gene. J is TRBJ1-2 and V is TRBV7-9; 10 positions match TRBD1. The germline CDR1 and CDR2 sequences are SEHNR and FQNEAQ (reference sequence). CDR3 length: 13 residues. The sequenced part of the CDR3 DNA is TGTGCCAGCAGCTCAGGACAGGGGGGCGGC. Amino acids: CASSSGQGGG. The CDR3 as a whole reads CASSSGQGGGYTF.

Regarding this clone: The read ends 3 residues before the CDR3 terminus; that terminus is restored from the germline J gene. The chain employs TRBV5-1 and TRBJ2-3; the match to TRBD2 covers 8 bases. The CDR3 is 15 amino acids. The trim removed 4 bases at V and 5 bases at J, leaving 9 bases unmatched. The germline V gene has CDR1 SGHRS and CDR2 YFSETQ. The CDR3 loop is CASSLTSGRIDTQYF. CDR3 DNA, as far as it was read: TGCGCCAGCAGCCTCACGAGCGGGAGAATAGATACG.

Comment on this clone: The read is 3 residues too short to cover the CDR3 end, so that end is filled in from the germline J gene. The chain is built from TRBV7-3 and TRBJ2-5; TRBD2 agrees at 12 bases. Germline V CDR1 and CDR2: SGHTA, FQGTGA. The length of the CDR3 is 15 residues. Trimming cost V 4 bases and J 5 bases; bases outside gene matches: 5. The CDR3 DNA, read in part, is TGTGCCAGCAGCTCTAGCGGGGGGGCTGGCGAGACC. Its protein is CASSSSGGAGET. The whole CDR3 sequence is CASSSSGGAGETQYF.

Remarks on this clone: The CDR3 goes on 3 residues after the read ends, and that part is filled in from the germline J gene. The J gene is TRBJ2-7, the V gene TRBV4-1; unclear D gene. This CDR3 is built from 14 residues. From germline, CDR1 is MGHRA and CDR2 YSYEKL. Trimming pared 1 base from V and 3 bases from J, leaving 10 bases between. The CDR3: CASSQVLLGYEQYF. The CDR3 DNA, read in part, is TGCGCCAGCAGCCAAGTCCTACTCGGCTACGAG.

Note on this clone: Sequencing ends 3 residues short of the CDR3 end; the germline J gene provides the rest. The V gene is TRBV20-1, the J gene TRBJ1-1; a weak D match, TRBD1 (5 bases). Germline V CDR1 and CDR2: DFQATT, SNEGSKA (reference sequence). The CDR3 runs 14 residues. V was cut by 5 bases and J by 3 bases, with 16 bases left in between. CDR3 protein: CSAPAGSEYTEAFF. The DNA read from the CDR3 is TGCAGTGCTCCGGCAGGGAGCGAGTACACTGAA.

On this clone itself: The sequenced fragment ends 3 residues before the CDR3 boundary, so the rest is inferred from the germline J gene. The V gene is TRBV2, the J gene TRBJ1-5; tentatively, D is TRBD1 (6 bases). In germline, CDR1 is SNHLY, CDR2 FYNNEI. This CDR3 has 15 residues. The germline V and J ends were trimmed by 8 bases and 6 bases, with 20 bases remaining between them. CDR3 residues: CASAGGQGRGQPQHF. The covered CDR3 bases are TGTGCCAGCGCCGGGGGGCAGGGGCGCGGTCAGCCC.

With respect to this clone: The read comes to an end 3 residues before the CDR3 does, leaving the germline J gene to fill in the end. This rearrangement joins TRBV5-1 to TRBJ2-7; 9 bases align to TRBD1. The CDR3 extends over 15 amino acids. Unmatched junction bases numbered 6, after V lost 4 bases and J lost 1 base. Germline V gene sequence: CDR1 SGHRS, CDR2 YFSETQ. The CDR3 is CASSPGTGFSYEQYF. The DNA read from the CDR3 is TGCGCCAGCAGCCCTGGGACAGGGTTTTCCTACGAG.

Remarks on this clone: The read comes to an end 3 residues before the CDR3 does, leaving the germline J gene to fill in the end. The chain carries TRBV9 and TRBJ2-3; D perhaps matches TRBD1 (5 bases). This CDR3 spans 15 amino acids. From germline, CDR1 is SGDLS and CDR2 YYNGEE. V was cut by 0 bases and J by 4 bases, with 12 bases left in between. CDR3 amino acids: CASSVGSTGPDTQYF. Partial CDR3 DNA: TGTGCCAGCAGCGTAGGTAGCACAGGTCCAGATACG. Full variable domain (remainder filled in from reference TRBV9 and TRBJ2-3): DSGVTQTPKHLITATGQRVTLRCSPRSGDLSVYWYQQSLDQGLQFLIQYYNGEERAKGNILERFSAQQFPDLHSELNLSSLELGDSALYFCASSVGSTGPDTQYFGPGTRLTVL.

Partial CDR3 DNA: TGTGCCACCGCGGGGAACACTGAA. Protein: CATAGNTE. In full, the CDR3 is CATAGNTEAFF. This rearrangement joins TRBV19 to TRBJ1-1; D remains ambiguous. The read ends 3 residues early relative to the CDR3; the germline J gene fills the gap. V lost 10 bases and J 1 base, leaving 7 bases between the germline ends. Germline V gene lookup returns CDR1 LNHDA and CDR2 SQIVND (reference sequence). The CDR3 has 11 amino acids.

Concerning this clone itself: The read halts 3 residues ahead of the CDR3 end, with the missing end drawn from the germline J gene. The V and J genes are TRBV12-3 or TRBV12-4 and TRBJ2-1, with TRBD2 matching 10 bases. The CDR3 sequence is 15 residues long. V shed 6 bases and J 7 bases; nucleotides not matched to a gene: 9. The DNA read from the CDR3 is TGTGCCAGCAGCTTGCAGCGGGGGGGCGGGAATGAG. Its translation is CASSLQRGGGNE. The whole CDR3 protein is CASSLQRGGGNEQFF.

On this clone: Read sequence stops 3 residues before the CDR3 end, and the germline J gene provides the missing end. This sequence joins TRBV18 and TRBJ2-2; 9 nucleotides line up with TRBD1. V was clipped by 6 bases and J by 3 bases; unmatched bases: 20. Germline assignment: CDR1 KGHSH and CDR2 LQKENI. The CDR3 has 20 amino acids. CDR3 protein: CASSPRRGQGSAGYTGELFF. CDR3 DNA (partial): TGTGCCAGCTCCCCAAGGAGGGGACAGGGCTCAGCGGGGTACACCGGGGAG.

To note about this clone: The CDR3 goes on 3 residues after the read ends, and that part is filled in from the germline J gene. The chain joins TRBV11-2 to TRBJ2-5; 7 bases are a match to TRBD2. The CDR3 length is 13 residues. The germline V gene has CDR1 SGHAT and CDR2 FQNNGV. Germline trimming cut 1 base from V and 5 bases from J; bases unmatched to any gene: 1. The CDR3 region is CASSLGLAETQYF. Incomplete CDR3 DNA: TGTGCCAGCAGCTTAGGACTAGCCGAGACC. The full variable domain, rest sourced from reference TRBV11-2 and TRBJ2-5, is EAGVAQSPRYKIIEKRQSVAFWCNPISGHATLYWYQQILGQGPKLLIQFQNNGVVDDSQLPKDRFSAERLKGVDSTLKIQPAKLEDSAVYLCASSLGLAETQYFGPGTRLLVL.

CDR3 loop: CASSEQGPEGQPQHF. CDR3 DNA (partial): TGTGCCAGCAGTGAACAGGGGCCCGAGGGGCAGCCC. The rearrangement links TRBV2 to TRBJ1-5, with a tentative D call TRBD1 (6 bases). The read is 3 residues too short to cover the CDR3 end, so that end is filled in from the germline J gene. Germline V gives CDR1 SNHLY, CDR2 FYNNEI. V lost 2 bases and J lost 7, with 15 bases in between. This CDR3 region has 15 residues.

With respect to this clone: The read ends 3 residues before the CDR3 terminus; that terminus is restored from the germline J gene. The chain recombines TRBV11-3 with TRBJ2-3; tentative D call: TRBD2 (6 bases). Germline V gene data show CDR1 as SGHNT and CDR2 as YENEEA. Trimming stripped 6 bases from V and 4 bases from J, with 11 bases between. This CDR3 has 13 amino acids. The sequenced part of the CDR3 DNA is TGTGCCAGCAGTGGAGGGGTTGCAGATACG. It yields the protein CASSGGVADT. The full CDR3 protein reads CASSGGVADTQYF.